Below, one T cell receptor (beta chain) is given with its context. Sequenced by immunoSEQ multiplex PCR; TCRdb stores in-frame clones only, minus some. The top ten clones hold around 2.5% of a sample with hundreds of thousands of clones, approximately 87% of them seen once. This specimen comes from a study of blood T cell repertoires in COVID-19. At the level of the study: Italy, Spain and the United States were the sources of the convalescent and acute COVID-19 samples. PBMCs, B-cell-depleted T cells, or T cells provided the cDNA or gDNA that made up the material.

Germline V gene data show CDR1 as SGHRS and CDR2 as YFSETQ. V was pared by 0 bases and J by 0 bases, with 4 bases of the junction left unmatched. The length of the CDR3 is 16 residues. The origin of this receptor is a woman aged 70-85 years with active or convalescent COVID-19. The sample consisted of peripheral blood. This rearrangement joins TRBV5-1 to TRBJ2-3; 7 positions match TRBD2. The CDR3 DNA reads as TGCGCCAGCAGCTTGGGGACTAGTATTAGCACAGATACGCAGTATTTT. Protein: CASSLGTSISTDTQYF.